The T cell receptor beta chain described here comes from a study of cytomegalovirus exposure and HLA in healthy donors. Study-level findings and limits: Investigators reported over 150 TCR beta chains as tied to cytomegalovirus.

A note on this clone: As yet, its antigen is unknown.

CDR1 is SNHLY and CDR2 is FYNNEI in the germline V gene. V lost 5 bases and J 4 bases, leaving 18 bases between the germline ends. This CDR3 has 16 amino acids. The PCR ran on 60 Vbeta and 13 Jbeta primers. Assay: immunoSEQ multiplex PCR; the TCRdb copy retains only in-frame clones and omits some. The sample shows 100,000 to 150,000 clones, about two thirds of them seen only once. This clonotype originated in a woman between 55 and 75 years old in good health and CMV-seropositive. Sequenced input: PBMCs. The chain recombines TRBV2 with TRBJ2-4; TRBD2 is a possible D gene (5 bases). CDR3 amino acids: CASSTSVPRGKNIQYF. The CDR3 bases are TGTGCCAGCAGTACCTCAGTTCCCCGAGGGAAAAACATTCAGTACTTC.